Included here is one TCR beta chain sequence, with context. This record comes from a study of technical replicates of blood from a handful of donors. The CDR3 is 14 residues long. Trimming left V 5 bases short and J 2 bases short, with 12 bases between. Germline values: CDR1 SGHAT, CDR2 FQNNGV. Produced via immunoSEQ multiplex PCR; TCRdb's table is partial and in-frame only. Of tens of thousands of clones listed, nearly 95% are singletons. This TCR was sampled from a human donor in good health. The chain has TRBV11-2 and TRBJ1-2, with D maybe TRBD1 (5 bases). The sequencing sample was made of T cells isolated from PBMCs. This chain's CDR3 is CASSGQGRNYGYTF. CDR3 bases: TGTGCCAGCAGCGGTCAGGGTCGGAACTATGGCTACACCTTC. The whole variable domain, remainder taken from reference TRBV11-2 and TRBJ1-2, is EAGVAQSPRYKIIEKRQSVAFWCNPISGHATLYWYQQILGQGPKLLIQFQNNGVVDDSQLPKDRFSAERLKGVDSTLKIQPAKLEDSAVYLCASSGQGRNYGYTFGSGTRLTVV.